This TCR beta chain derives from a study of T-cell reconstitution after alpha-beta-depleted transplantation in children. This clonotype was counted ten times or more. The CDR3 spans 11 residues. CDR1 is SGHRS, CDR2 YFSETQ, per germline. The V end was cut by 3 bases, the J end by 3 bases, with 4 bases between. It was with unique molecular identifiers that the TCRbeta library was prepared. Using its own MiXCR run on the PCR reads, TCRdb lists one record per CDR3 protein. The sample comprises hundreds of thousands of distinct CDR3 sequences, under 15% of which are singletons, and less than 6.5% rests with the top ten.

V usage is TRBV5-1 and J usage is TRBJ2-7; no reliable D call. The starting material was PBMCs from the stem cell graft donor, obtained from the stem cell graft. This clonotype was obtained from a human donor who donated a stem cell graft to a child with combined immunodeficiency. CDR3 coding DNA: TGCGCCAGCAGCTCCCACTACGAGCAGTACTTC. The encoded protein is CASSSHYEQYF.